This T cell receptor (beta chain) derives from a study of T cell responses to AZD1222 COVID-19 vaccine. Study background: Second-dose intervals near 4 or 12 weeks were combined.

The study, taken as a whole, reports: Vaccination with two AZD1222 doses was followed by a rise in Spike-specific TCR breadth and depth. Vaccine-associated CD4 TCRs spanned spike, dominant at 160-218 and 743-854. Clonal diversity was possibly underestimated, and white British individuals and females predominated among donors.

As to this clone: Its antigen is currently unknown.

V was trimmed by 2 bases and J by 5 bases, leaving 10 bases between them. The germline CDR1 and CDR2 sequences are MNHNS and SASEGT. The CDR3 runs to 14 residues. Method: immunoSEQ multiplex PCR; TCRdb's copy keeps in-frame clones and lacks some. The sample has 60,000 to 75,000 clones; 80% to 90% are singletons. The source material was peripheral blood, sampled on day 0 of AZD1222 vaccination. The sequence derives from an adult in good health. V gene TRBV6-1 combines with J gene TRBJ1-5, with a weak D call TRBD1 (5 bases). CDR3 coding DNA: TGTGCCAGCAGTGAACCGGGGGGATATCAGCCCCAGCATTTT. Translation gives CASSEPGGYQPQHF.